These 28 T cell receptor beta chains originate from one sample sequenced in a study of regulatory T cells in long-lasting Graves disease (dated by TCRdb to about 2021). Libraries were prepared through multiplex PCR. TCRdb lists the instrument as Illumina HiSeq 4000. CDR3 regions were amplified by Arm-PCR with iRepertoire HTBI primers to construct TCR beta libraries. Using fastp at Q25 and MiXCR, TCRdb reprocessed the public reads and kept productive beta chains. Duplicate CDR3 protein sequences are folded into a single record with the most common DNA and genes. For this sample there are around 250,000 distinct CDR3 sequences; roughly 18% appear just once. The top ten clonotypes cover 14% of the sample. Explained via the paper, the time point label denotes: newly diagnosed GD, antithyroid drugs for less than 3 months. For both TCR sequencing and RNA sequencing, RNA was extracted from PBMCs using TRIzol.

Separately, the same data were catalogued under a study of T cells in Graves' hyperthyroidism and ophthalmopathy.

The sample consisted of peripheral blood mononuclear cells (PBMCs), taken at new diagnosis, from a patient treated with antithyroid drugs. The receptors stem from a woman aged 25 to 39 with Graves disease. Donor details come from another sample of the same person, matched by shared clones.

Ten or more counts support this clonotype. The chain is built from TRBV3-1 and TRBJ2-7, with D possibly TRBD2 on 5 matching bases. V lost 4 bases, J lost 5 bases, and 15 bases lay in between. The germline V gene encodes CDR1 LGHDT and CDR2 YNNKEL (reference sequence). This CDR3 region has 14 residues. The CDR3: CASSLREGWNEQYF. In DNA form, the CDR3 reads TGTGCCAGCAGCCTCAGAGAGGGTTGGAACGAGCAGTACTTC.

This clonotype was picked up many times. This chain links TRBV7-9 with TRBJ2-3, with D possibly being TRBD2 (5 bases). V was shortened by 3 bases and J by 6 bases, with 7 bases between the two germline ends. The CDR3 has 12 residues. The germline gives CDR1 SEHNR, CDR2 FQNEAQ (reference sequence). CDR3 bases: TGTGCCAGCAGCTTCCTAGCTGATACGCAGTATTTT. Translation: CASSFLADTQYF. Full variable domain (remainder filled in from reference TRBV7-9 and TRBJ2-3): DTGVSQNPRHKITKRGQNVTFRCDPISEHNRLYWYRQTLGQGPEFLTYFQNEAQLEKSRLLSDRFSAERPKGSFSTLEIQRTEQGDSAMYLCASSFLADTQYFGPGTRLTVL.

Many counts were recorded for this clonotype. This chain uses TRBV2 with TRBJ1-3, with D unresolved. Trimming shortened V by 7 bases and J by 4 bases, and 11 bases separated the two germline ends. This CDR3 comprises 13 residues. Germline V CDR1 and CDR2: SNHLY, FYNNEI. CDR3 coding DNA: TGTGCCAGCATTAAGAGGGCCGGAAACACCATATATTTT. It specifies CASIKRAGNTIYF.

This clonotype was seen repeatedly, ten times or more. This chain links TRBV7-9 with TRBJ1-5, with D uncertain. This CDR3 contains 17 residues. Germline lookup yields CDR1 SEHNR and CDR2 FQNEAQ (reference sequence). The ends were cut back, 1 base at V and 1 base at J, with 14 bases in the middle. This CDR3 reads CASSLVVSQESNQPQHF. CDR3 coding DNA: TGTGCCAGCAGCTTAGTTGTATCTCAGGAGAGCAATCAGCCCCAGCATTTT.

This clonotype has ten or more counts. The V gene is TRBV12-3 or TRBV12-4, the J gene TRBJ1-1, with D uncertain. V dropped 6 bases and J dropped 1 base, with 9 bases sitting between them. This CDR3 comprises 13 residues. This CDR3 is CASRYTENTEAFF. As DNA, the CDR3 is TGTGCCAGCAGGTATACAGAGAACACTGAAGCTTTCTTT.

This clonotype was counted at least ten times. The chain joins TRBV18 to TRBJ1-2; 7 nucleotides line up with TRBD1. Germline CDR1 and CDR2: KGHSH and LQKENI. This CDR3 has 14 residues. V was pared by 6 bases and J by 4 bases, with 8 bases of the junction left unmatched. DNA of the CDR3: TGTGCCAGCTCTCCCGACAGGGTAGTCTATGGCTACACCTTC. Translating gives CASSPDRVVYGYTF.

In regard to this clonotype: This may arise from a read error, as a much more abundant clone is one base away. This chain connects TRBV5-1 to TRBJ1-1, with D perhaps TRBD1 (6 bases). This CDR3 spans 13 amino acids. In germline, CDR1 is SGHRS, CDR2 YFSETQ. V was clipped by 7 bases and J by 5 bases, with 15 bases between them. The CDR3 region is CASGSNRETEAFF. In nucleotides, the CDR3 is TGCGCCAGCGGCTCTAACAGGGAAACTGAAGCTTTCTTT.

This clonotype was seen many times. The DNA for the CDR3 is TGTGCCAGCAAACTCGAGGTTAACTATGGCTACACCTTC. The encoded protein is CASKLEVNYGYTF. The chain employs TRBV2 and TRBJ1-2; no clear D gene. The germline V gene encodes CDR1 SNHLY and CDR2 FYNNEI. V was pared by 7 bases and J by 1 base, with 10 bases between. The CDR3 totals 13 residues.

On this clonotype itself: A much larger clone lies a single base off, so this may be a read error. The chain carries TRBV9 and TRBJ2-7; no clear D gene. Trimming removed 4 bases at V and 1 base at J, with 6 bases between. The CDR3 runs 12 residues. CDR1 and CDR2 (germline): SGDLS, YYNGEE. The CDR3 sequence: CASSSHSYEQYF. The CDR3 nucleotides read TGTGCCAGCAGCTCCCATTCCTACGAGCAGTACTTC. The full variable domain, rest sourced from reference TRBV9 and TRBJ2-7, is DSGVTQTPKHLITATGQRVTLRCSPRSGDLSVYWYQQSLDQGLQFLIQYYNGEERAKGNILERFSAQQFPDLHSELNLSSLELGDSALYFCASSSHSYEQYFGPGTRLTVT.

Many counts were recorded for this clonotype. This rearrangement joins TRBV11-2 to TRBJ1-1, with D unclear. V was cut by 0 bases and J by 12 bases, with 14 bases left in between. CDR1 SGHAT and CDR2 FQNNGV come from the germline V gene. CDR3 size: 13 residues. The CDR3 here is CASSLDGTAATFF. CDR3 DNA: TGTGCCAGCAGCTTAGATGGCACCGCAGCGACTTTCTTT.

The chain recombines TRBV10-2 with TRBJ1-1; the D gene is possibly TRBD1 (5 bases). This CDR3 has 15 residues. Germline-derived CDR1 and CDR2 are WSHSY and SAAADI. V lost 6 bases and J lost 1, with 15 bases in between. DNA for the CDR3: TGCGCCAGCAGGGCTACCGGGGCAGCGAACACTGAAGCTTTCTTT. Translated: CASRATGAANTEAFF.

The gene calls are TRBV19 and TRBJ1-4; the D is unclear. The germline CDR1 and CDR2 sequences are LNHDA and SQIVND (reference sequence). There are 14 residues in the CDR3. Trimming removed 7 bases from V and 0 bases from J, with 9 bases in between. CDR3 DNA: TGTGCCAGTAAGCTACGCGCAACTAATGAAAAACTGTTTTTT. Its translation: CASKLRATNEKLFF.

This clonotype has ten or more counts. The chain links TRBV6-5 to TRBJ1-6; D gene ambiguous. The V end lost 0 bases, the J end lost 6 bases, and 6 bases lay between the germline ends. CDR3 length: 14 residues. Germline CDR1 MNHEY, CDR2 SVGAGI. The CDR3 bases are TGTGCCAGCAGTTACTCGTCGGGTAATTCACCCCTCCACTTT. It encodes CASSYSSGNSPLHF.

This clonotype was counted ten times or more. The chain couples TRBV20-1 to TRBJ2-7, with D possibly being TRBD1 (7 bases). Trimming cost V 4 bases and J 2 bases, with 12 bases left between them. This CDR3 spans 13 amino acids. CDR1 DFQATT and CDR2 SNEGSKA come from the germline V gene (reference sequence). CDR3 loop: CSAIRGAPYEQYF. CDR3 DNA sequence: TGCAGTGCTATCAGGGGGGCCCCCTACGAGCAGTACTTC.

This clonotype was counted at least ten times. The rearrangement links TRBV9 to TRBJ2-3, with 8 bases matching TRBD2. J was trimmed by 4 bases and V by 3 bases; bases with no gene match: 7. Germline values: CDR1 SGDLS, CDR2 YYNGEE. The CDR3 spans 15 residues. CDR3 in DNA: TGTGCCAGCAGCGATAGCGGGGTACGGGCAGATACGCAGTATTTT. This translates into CASSDSGVRADTQYF.

This clonotype was found many times. The gene calls are TRBV6-1 and TRBJ2-4; D uncertain. The V gene lost 1 base and the J gene lost 3 bases, with 7 bases spanning the gap. Germline-derived CDR1 and CDR2 are MNHNS and SASEGT. The CDR3 contains 14 residues. CDR3 in DNA: TGTGCCAGCAGTGAAGGGCTAGGCAAAAACATTCAGTACTTC. It encodes CASSEGLGKNIQYF.

The V call is TRBV14, the J call TRBJ2-5, with D possibly being TRBD1 or TRBD2 (5 bases each). Trimming took 0 bases from V and 0 from J, leaving 14 bases between them. CDR3 length equals 17 residues. The germline gives CDR1 SGHDN, CDR2 FVKESK. The CDR3 sequence is CASSQEGPPLYQETQYF. Written as DNA, the CDR3 is TGTGCCAGCAGCCAAGAGGGACCCCCCCTGTACCAAGAGACCCAGTACTTC.

Remarks on this clonotype: This may be a read error, as it is one base from a much larger clone. This chain joins TRBV20-1 and TRBJ2-2; D gene unclear. The CDR3 contains 15 residues. Germline V gives CDR1 DFQATT, CDR2 SNEGSKA (reference sequence). The CDR3 sequence: CGAHTPGRGTGELFF. CDR3 bases: TGCGGTGCCCACACCCCTGGGCGCGGCACCGGGGAGCTGTTTTTT.

This clonotype came up many times. This sequence joins TRBV6-5 and TRBJ2-7; 10 positions agree with TRBD1. The CDR3 is made up of 15 amino acids. CDR1 is MNHEY, CDR2 SVGAGI, per germline. J was trimmed by 3 bases and V by 2 bases; bases with no gene match: 4. The CDR3 DNA follows: TGTGCCAGCAGTTACACCGGGACAGGGGACTACGAGCAGTACTTC. It encodes CASSYTGTGDYEQYF.

This clonotype was detected many times. The chain joins TRBV3-1 to TRBJ1-3; a weak D match, TRBD1 (5 bases). Trimming pared 1 base from V and 0 bases from J, leaving 13 bases between. The CDR3 extends over 17 amino acids. Germline lookup yields CDR1 LGHDT and CDR2 YNNKEL (reference sequence). The CDR3 coding sequence is TGTGCCAGCAGCCAAGGGCCGGGGGGTACCTCTGGAAACACCATATATTTT. This gives the protein CASSQGPGGTSGNTIYF.

The V gene is TRBV6-1, the J gene TRBJ2-5; 8 bases line up with TRBD2. Germline CDR1 reads MNHNS; CDR2 reads SASEGT. The CDR3 is 16 amino acids. V lost 1 base and J lost 0; bases outside the gene matches: 4. This CDR3 is CASSEDRGGYQETQYF. CDR3 coding DNA: TGTGCCAGCAGTGAAGACCGGGGGGGGTACCAAGAGACCCAGTACTTC.

This clonotype has ten or more counts. The V gene is TRBV6-1, the J gene TRBJ1-2; D unclear. In germline, CDR1 is MNHNS, CDR2 SASEGT. V was clipped by 2 bases and J by 4 bases, with 8 bases between them. The CDR3 loop spans 13 amino acids. CDR3 amino acids: CASSETRSYGYTF. CDR3 sequence (DNA): TGTGCCAGCAGTGAAACCCGGTCCTATGGCTACACCTTC.

The gene calls are TRBV19 and TRBJ1-3; D is ambiguous. The CDR3 is 14 amino acids. V lost 8 bases and J 3 bases, leaving 14 bases between the germline ends. Germline V CDR1 and CDR2: LNHDA, SQIVND (reference sequence). CDR3 sequence (DNA): TGTGCCAGTTCTCGAGGAGCGGTTGGAAACACCATATATTTT. Translating it yields CASSRGAVGNTIYF.

This clonotype was seen ten or more times. The junction differs from germline at one of its ends, possibly a read error. The rearrangement uses TRBV6-5 and TRBJ2-1; D could derive from TRBD1 or TRBD2 (5 bases each). This CDR3 spans 14 amino acids. The germline CDR1 and CDR2 sequences are MNHEY and SVGAGI. The CDR3 reads CASSYSHDGGEQFF. The DNA of the CDR3 is TGTGCCAGCAGCTACTCCCACGATGGGGGTGAGCAGTTCTTC.

This clonotype came up many times. The chain uses TRBV7-9 and TRBJ1-5, with no clear D. V was trimmed by 5 bases and J by 5 bases, leaving 4 bases between them. The CDR3 extends over 11 amino acids. CDR1 SEHNR and CDR2 FQNEAQ come from the germline V gene (reference sequence). This chain's CDR3 is CASSNDQPQHF. DNA of the CDR3: TGTGCCAGCAGCAACGATCAGCCCCAGCATTTT.

The chain carries TRBV27 and TRBJ2-3, with D perhaps matching TRBD2 (6 bases). Germline CDR1 reads MNHEY; CDR2 reads SMNVEV (reference sequence). The CDR3 is 13 residues long. V dropped 8 bases and J dropped 14 bases, with 23 bases sitting between them. The CDR3, as DNA: TGTGCCAGCGCCATACGCATGACTAGAATTCCGTATTTT. Protein: CASAIRMTRIPYF.

This clonotype was detected ten times or more. The chain combines TRBV12-3 or TRBV12-4 with TRBJ2-6; D is perhaps TRBD1 or TRBD2 (5 bases each). The CDR3 loop spans 16 amino acids. V dropped 6 bases and J dropped 0 bases, with 12 bases sitting between them. The CDR3 DNA reads as TGTGCCAGCAGCCCACCAGGGACCTCTGGGGCCAACGTCCTGACTTTC. It codes for CASSPPGTSGANVLTF.

This clonotype was picked up many times. CDR3 sequence (DNA): TGTGCCAGCAGTCCACGAGGGAATTCACCCCTCCACTTT. This gives the protein CASSPRGNSPLHF. The chain is built from TRBV2 and TRBJ1-6; unclear D gene. From germline, CDR1 is SNHLY and CDR2 FYNNEI. Trimming pared 5 bases from V and 7 bases from J, leaving 9 bases between. CDR3 length equals 13 residues.